This TCR beta chain came from a study of spatial heterogeneity in lung cancer. Across the study: PBMC samples from follow-up, where available, were sequenced a median of around 22 months after resection. Alpha-chain sequences were detected in numbers that were consistently lower than beta-chain sequences.

Time point in this sample: blood at routine non-recurrence follow-up after resection. TCRdb independently ran MiXCR on the 5' RACE reads; one entry per CDR3 protein. The sample has under 35,000 distinct CDR3 sequences, roughly 5.4% seen once; the top ten hold around 24%. This clonotype was observed at least ten times. This CDR3 contains 13 residues. V dropped 7 bases and J dropped 1; count of bases not matched to a gene: 4. The V gene's germline CDR1 is LNHDA and CDR2 SQIVND (reference sequence). The TCR was taken from a female donor with early-stage non-small cell lung cancer. The V and J genes are TRBV19 and TRBJ2-7; 7 bases align to TRBD1. The material was PBMCs, obtained at follow-up. In DNA, the CDR3 is TGTGCCAGTACACAGGGGCCTTCCTACGAGCAGTACTTC. Translating gives CASTQGPSYEQYF.